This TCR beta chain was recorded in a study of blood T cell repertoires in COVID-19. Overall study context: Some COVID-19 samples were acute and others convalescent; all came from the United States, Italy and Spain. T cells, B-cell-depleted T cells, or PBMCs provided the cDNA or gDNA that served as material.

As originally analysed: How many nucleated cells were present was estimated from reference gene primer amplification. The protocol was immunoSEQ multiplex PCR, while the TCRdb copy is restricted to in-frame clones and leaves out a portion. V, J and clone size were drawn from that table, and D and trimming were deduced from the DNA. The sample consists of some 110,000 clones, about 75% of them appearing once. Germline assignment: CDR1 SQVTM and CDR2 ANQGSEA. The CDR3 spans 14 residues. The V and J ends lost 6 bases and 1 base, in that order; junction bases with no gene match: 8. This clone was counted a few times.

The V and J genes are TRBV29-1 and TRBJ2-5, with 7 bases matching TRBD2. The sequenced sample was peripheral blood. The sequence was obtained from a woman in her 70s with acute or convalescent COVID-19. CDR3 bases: TGCAGCGTCAGCCCCGGGGGGAGCCAAGAGACCCAGTACTTC. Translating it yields CSVSPGGSQETQYF.